Below, one T cell receptor beta chain is given with its context. The CDR3 sequence is 13 residues long. V lost 9 bases and J 3 bases, leaving 12 bases between the germline ends. Germline CDR1 reads SGHNT; CDR2 reads YENEEA. These data belong to a study of T cell changes during pregnancy in multiple sclerosis. Sequencing was performed with immunoSEQ multiplex PCR; in TCRdb, only in-frame clones are kept and a portion is missing. The sample carries some 100,000 clones, about 90% recorded once. This specimen consisted of peripheral blood, obtained after pregnancy. The rearrangement uses TRBV11-3 and TRBJ2-1; tentatively, D is TRBD1 (8 bases). The source is a female donor with multiple sclerosis, enrolled in a pregnancy study. CDR3 region: CASTGGVYNEQFF. The CDR3 DNA reads TGTGCCAGTACAGGGGGGGTCTACAATGAGCAGTTCTTC.